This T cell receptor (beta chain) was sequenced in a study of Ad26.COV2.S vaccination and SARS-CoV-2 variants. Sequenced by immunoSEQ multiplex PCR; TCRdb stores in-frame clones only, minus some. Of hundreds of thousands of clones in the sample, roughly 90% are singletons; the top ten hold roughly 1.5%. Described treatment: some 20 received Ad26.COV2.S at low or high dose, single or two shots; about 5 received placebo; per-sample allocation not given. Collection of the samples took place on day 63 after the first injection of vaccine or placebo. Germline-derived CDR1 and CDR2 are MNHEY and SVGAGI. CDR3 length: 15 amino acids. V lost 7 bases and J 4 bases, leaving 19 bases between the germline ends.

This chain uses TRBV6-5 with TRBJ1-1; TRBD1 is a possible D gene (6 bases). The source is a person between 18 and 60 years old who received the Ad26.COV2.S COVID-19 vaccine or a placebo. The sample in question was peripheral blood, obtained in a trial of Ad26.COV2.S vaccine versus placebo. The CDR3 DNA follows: TGTGCCAGCACCACTATCCGCCGCAGGGGCACTGAAGCTTTCTTT. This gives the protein CASTTIRRRGTEAFF.